Listed here is a single T cell receptor beta chain. This entry comes from a study of blood T cell repertoires in COVID-19. Enrolment of Seattle patients took place during active infection, and they were followed longitudinally. Here immunoSEQ multiplex PCR was the method, and the copy in TCRdb shows in-frame clones only, minus some. The top ten hold about an eighth of the sample, which has around 290,000 clones, around nine tenths seen once. Germline V gene data show CDR1 as SGDLS and CDR2 as YYNGEE. The length of the CDR3 is 16 residues. V shed 2 bases, J shed 5 bases, and the junction held 7 bases outside the gene matches.

The TCR was taken from a woman aged 65 to 85 with COVID-19, enrolled during active disease. Specimen: peripheral blood. The V and J genes are TRBV9 and TRBJ2-3; 11 nucleotides align to TRBD2. The CDR3 sequence: CASSVLAGGPEDTQYF. Written as DNA, the CDR3 is TGTGCCAGCAGCGTGTTAGCGGGGGGGCCGGAAGATACGCAGTATTTT.